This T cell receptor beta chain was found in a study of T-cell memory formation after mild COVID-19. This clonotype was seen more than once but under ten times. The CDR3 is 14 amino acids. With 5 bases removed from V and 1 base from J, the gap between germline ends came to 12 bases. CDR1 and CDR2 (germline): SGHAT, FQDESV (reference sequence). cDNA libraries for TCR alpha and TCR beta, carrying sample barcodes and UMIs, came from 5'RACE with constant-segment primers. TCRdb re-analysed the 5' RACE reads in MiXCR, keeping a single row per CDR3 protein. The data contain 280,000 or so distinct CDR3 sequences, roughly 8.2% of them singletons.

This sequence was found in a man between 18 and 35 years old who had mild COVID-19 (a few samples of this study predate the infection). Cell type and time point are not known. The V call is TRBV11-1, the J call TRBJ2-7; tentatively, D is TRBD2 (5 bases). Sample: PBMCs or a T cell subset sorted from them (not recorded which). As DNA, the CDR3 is TGTGCCAGCAGCCTACACCGGGAATCCTACGAGCAGTACTTC. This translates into CASSLHRESYEQYF.